This T cell receptor (beta chain) was documented in a study of blood T cell repertoires in COVID-19. Overall study context: Some COVID-19 samples were acute and others convalescent; all came from the United States, Italy and Spain.

As originally analysed: It was from reference gene primer amplification that nucleated cell counts were estimated. Measured with immunoSEQ multiplex PCR; TCRdb has only the in-frame clones, and not every one. Clone size and the V and J calls come from that table; the DNA yielded D and trimming. The sample contains about 250,000 clones, about 89% of which appear only once. This sequence was found in a woman aged 60-70 years who had recovered from COVID-19. Sequenced input: peripheral blood.

CDR3 in DNA: TGTGCCAGCAGTACCGGGACAGGGGGCCGGGATGGCTACACCTTC. Translating gives CASSTGTGGRDGYTF. The gene calls are TRBV4-2 and TRBJ1-2; 12 nucleotides agree with TRBD1. The length of the CDR3 is 15 residues. The germline V gene has CDR1 LGHNA and CDR2 YNFKEQ. The junction had 8 bases not matched to a gene; V was cut back by 6 bases and J by 6 bases.